The 19 T cell receptor beta chains presented below share a single source sample, sequenced in a study of T cell responses to AZD1222 COVID-19 vaccine. The data were produced by immunoSEQ multiplex PCR, yet TCRdb's version contains in-frame clones alone and is incomplete. The sample consists of 95,000 to 110,000 clones, about 90% of them appearing once. This sample comprised peripheral blood, obtained 28 days after the second AZD1222 dose. These receptors all stem from an adult who received the AZD1222 COVID-19 vaccine.

The rearrangement joins TRBV7-3 to TRBJ2-1; the D gene is possibly TRBD2 (6 bases). The V end was cut by 8 bases, the J end by 7 bases, with 15 bases between. The CDR3 totals 13 residues. Germline lookup yields CDR1 SGHTA and CDR2 FQGTGA. CDR3 sequence: CASSSGSSNEQFF. The CDR3 DNA reads TGTGCCAGCTCCTCCGGGAGTAGTAATGAGCAGTTCTTC.

The V call is TRBV20-1, the J call TRBJ2-7; D may be TRBD1 (6 bases). This CDR3 spans 15 amino acids. Germline assignment: CDR1 DFQATT and CDR2 SNEGSKA (reference sequence). The V and J ends lost 3 bases and 0 bases respectively, with 15 bases between them. CDR3 loop: CSASQAGTSSYEQYF. Written as DNA, the CDR3 is TGCAGTGCTAGTCAAGCCGGGACAAGCTCCTACGAGCAGTACTTC.

The chain uses TRBV7-2 and TRBJ1-6, with D perhaps matching TRBD1 (6 bases). Germline CDR1 is SGHTA and CDR2 is FQGNSA. V was trimmed by 5 bases and J by 10 bases, leaving 15 bases between them. The length of the CDR3 is 14 residues. CDR3: CASSPRGGNSPLHF. In DNA, the CDR3 is TGTGCCAGCAGCCCAAGGGGGGGGAACTCACCCCTCCACTTT.

The chain uses TRBV5-4 and TRBJ2-1; D unclear. Germline V lookup: CDR1 SGHNT, CDR2 YYREEE (reference sequence). Trimming removed 1 base at V and 9 bases at J, with 20 bases between. CDR3 length: 16 residues. In DNA, the CDR3 is TGTGCCAGCAGCTTGAGGGCGATAACGACACCCGGTGAGCAGTTCTTC. Amino acids: CASSLRAITTPGEQFF.

This clone turned up a few times. This chain links TRBV27 with TRBJ2-3, with unresolved D. The CDR3 contains 15 residues. The V gene's germline CDR1 is MNHEY and CDR2 SMNVEV (reference sequence). Deletions cut 6 bases from V and 1 base from J, with 14 bases between. The CDR3, as DNA: TGTGCCAGCAGCGGAGTCGTCCTCGGCACAGATACGCAGTATTTT. Translated: CASSGVVLGTDTQYF.

The genes are TRBV11-3 and TRBJ2-1; D possibly corresponds to TRBD2 (5 bases). The V gene's germline CDR1 is SGHNT and CDR2 YENEEA. V lost 5 bases and J lost 0, with 11 bases in between. CDR3 length: 15 residues. CDR3 bases: TGTGCCAGCAGCCAAGGACTGAGCTCCTACAATGAGCAGTTCTTC. Protein product: CASSQGLSSYNEQFF.

The CDR3 sequence is CASSQVGRVPGETQYF. Written as DNA, the CDR3 is TGTGCCAGCAGCCAAGTAGGAAGGGTCCCAGGGGAGACCCAGTACTTC. This sequence joins TRBV3-1 (or the pseudogene TRBV3-2) and TRBJ2-5; D perhaps matches TRBD1 (5 bases). The germline V and J ends were trimmed by 1 base and 5 bases, with 17 bases remaining between them. This CDR3 is built from 16 residues. CDR1 LGHDT and CDR2 YNNKEL come from the germline V gene (reference sequence).

This clone was picked up one time. The chain recombines TRBV4-1 with TRBJ2-1; D perhaps matches TRBD2 (6 bases). V was trimmed by 3 bases and J by 0 bases, leaving 12 bases between them. The length of the CDR3 is 16 residues. Germline V gene lookup returns CDR1 MGHRA and CDR2 YSYEKL. DNA of the CDR3: TGCGCCAGCAGCCAGGTAGCGGAGAGCTCCTACAATGAGCAGTTCTTC. It is translated as CASSQVAESSYNEQFF.

CDR3 coding DNA: TGTGCCAGCAGCGACGACAGCCTCGAGGCTTTCTTT. It translates to CASSDDSLEAFF. The V and J genes are TRBV9 and TRBJ1-1; a possible D gene is TRBD1 (5 bases). V was shortened by 3 bases and J by 11 bases, with 14 bases between the two germline ends. The CDR3 extends over 12 amino acids. CDR1 is SGDLS and CDR2 is YYNGEE in the germline V gene.

This sequence joins TRBV30 and TRBJ2-6; maybe TRBD1 (5 bases). Germline V gene sequence: CDR1 GTSNPN, CDR2 SVGIG (reference sequence). The CDR3 has 17 residues. The germline V and J ends were trimmed by 1 base and 0 bases, with 13 bases remaining between them. CDR3 amino acids: CAWSDLGRVSGANVLTF. In DNA, the CDR3 is TGTGCCTGGAGTGATCTGGGCAGGGTCTCTGGGGCCAACGTCCTGACTTTC.

The V call is TRBV5-1, the J call TRBJ2-1; possibly TRBD1 for D (5 bases). This CDR3 has 16 amino acids. The V end was cut by 0 bases, the J end by 6 bases, with 16 bases between. Germline V gene data show CDR1 as SGHRS and CDR2 as YFSETQ. The CDR3 loop is CASSLATLGVSNEQFF. The CDR3 nucleotides are TGCGCCAGCAGCTTGGCCACCCTAGGGGTTTCCAATGAGCAGTTCTTC.

The gene calls are TRBV11-2 and TRBJ1-6, with 11 bases lining up with TRBD1. The junction had 10 bases not matched to a gene; V was cut back by 6 bases and J by 9 bases. The CDR3 runs 16 residues. Germline CDR1 reads SGHAT; CDR2 reads FQNNGV. CDR3 coding DNA: TGTGCCAGCAGTCACAAGAAGGACAGGGGGCCTTCACCCCTCCACTTT. Residues: CASSHKKDRGPSPLHF. The variable domain in full, with the rest retrieved from reference TRBV11-2 and TRBJ1-6, is EAGVAQSPRYKIIEKRQSVAFWCNPISGHATLYWYQQILGQGPKLLIQFQNNGVVDDSQLPKDRFSAERLKGVDSTLKIQPAKLEDSAVYLCASSHKKDRGPSPLHFGNGTRLTVT.

The genes are TRBV28 and TRBJ1-2, with unresolved D. There are 15 residues in the CDR3. Germline loops: CDR1 MDHEN, CDR2 SYDVKM. V was shortened by 3 bases and J by 4 bases, with 15 bases between the two germline ends. CDR3 sequence: CASSFRPRRSYGYTF. The CDR3, as DNA: TGTGCCAGCAGTTTCCGGCCGAGACGGAGCTATGGCTACACCTTC.

The V and J genes are TRBV5-1 and TRBJ2-6, with D hard to call. Deletions cut 2 bases from V and 5 bases from J, with 8 bases between. Per the germline V gene, CDR1 is SGHRS and CDR2 is YFSETQ. The length of the CDR3 is 14 residues. This chain's CDR3 is CASSFEFRANVLTF. The CDR3 nucleotides are TGCGCCAGCAGCTTTGAGTTCAGGGCCAACGTCCTGACTTTC.

In DNA form, the CDR3 reads TGTGCCAGCAGAACTGGAGGGATATACGAGCAGTACTTC. The encoded protein is CASRTGGIYEQYF. V is TRBV7-9 and J is TRBJ2-7, with D perhaps matching TRBD2 (6 bases). This CDR3 is 13 amino acids long. The V gene's germline CDR1 is SEHNR and CDR2 FQNEAQ (reference sequence). Trimming cost V 6 bases and J 4 bases, with 13 bases left between them.

The V call is TRBV30, the J call TRBJ1-3; possibly TRBD1 for D (5 bases). V dropped 4 bases and J dropped 2 bases, with 9 bases sitting between them. The CDR3 is made up of 13 amino acids. Looked up from germline, CDR1 is GTSNPN and CDR2 is SVGIG (reference sequence). CDR3 in DNA: TGTGCCTGGACCCAGACAGCTGGAAACACCATATATTTT. Protein: CAWTQTAGNTIYF.

The chain is built from TRBV24-1 and TRBJ2-5, with a possible D match to TRBD1 (6 bases). Between the trimmed V and J ends, which lost 5 bases and 3 bases, there was a span of 9 bases. Germline V CDR1 and CDR2: KGHDR, SFDVKD. CDR3 length equals 13 residues. The CDR3 DNA is TGTGCCACCAGTGTCAGGGGAAAAGAGACCCAGTACTTC. The encoded protein is CATSVRGKETQYF.

CDR3 nucleotide sequence: TGTGCCAGCCATCAGGGGGGACAGGGGGCGCCTGAGCAGTACTTC. Protein product: CASHQGGQGAPEQYF. This chain joins TRBV6-5 and TRBJ2-7; TRBD1 agrees at 12 bases. CDR1 and CDR2 from the germline V gene are MNHEY and SVGAGI. The J segment lost 7 bases and the V segment lost 8 bases, leaving 12 bases of the junction unmatched. This CDR3 spans 15 amino acids.

The chain joins TRBV11-3 to TRBJ2-5; TRBD1 might be the D (7 bases). Germline loops: CDR1 SGHNT, CDR2 YENEEA. The CDR3 length is 17 residues. The V end lost 5 bases, the J end lost 2 bases, and 21 bases lay between the germline ends. In nucleotides, the CDR3 is TGTGCCAGCAGCCAGCTGGGGATCGCAGGGGGGCAAGAGACCCAGTACTTC. This gives the protein CASSQLGIAGGQETQYF. The full variable domain, completed using reference TRBV11-3 and TRBJ2-5, is EAGVVQSPRYKIIEKKQPVAFWCNPISGHNTLYWYLQNLGQGPELLIRYENEEAVDDSQLPKDRFSAERLKGVDSTLKIQPAELGDSAVYLCASSQLGIAGGQETQYFGPGTRLLVL.